The clone carrying this TCR beta chain was seen only a few times. What it recognizes is unknown. Trimming removed 3 bases at V and 1 base at J, with 7 bases between. Germline V CDR1 and CDR2: SGHTA, FQGNSA. CDR3 size: 14 residues. The primer mix had 60 Vbeta and 13 Jbeta primers. Assay used: immunoSEQ multiplex PCR; TCRdb lists only in-frame clones, some missing. The data hold fewer than 250,000 clones, with 85% to 90% observed a single time. The source of the sample is a study of cytomegalovirus exposure and HLA in healthy donors. General observations from the study: Through in vitro validation, three CMV-associated chains were shown to be specific for CMV antigens. The dataset shows that most TCR sequences were rare, while some public TCRs occurred in many donors.

This TCR was sampled from a woman between 18 and 29 years old in good health and CMV-seronegative. J is TRBJ1-5 and V is TRBV7-2; D gene unclear. Material for sequencing was PBMCs. CDR3 DNA: TGTGCCAGCAGCTTGGCTGTAAGCAATCAGCCCCAGCATTTT. This translates into CASSLAVSNQPQHF.